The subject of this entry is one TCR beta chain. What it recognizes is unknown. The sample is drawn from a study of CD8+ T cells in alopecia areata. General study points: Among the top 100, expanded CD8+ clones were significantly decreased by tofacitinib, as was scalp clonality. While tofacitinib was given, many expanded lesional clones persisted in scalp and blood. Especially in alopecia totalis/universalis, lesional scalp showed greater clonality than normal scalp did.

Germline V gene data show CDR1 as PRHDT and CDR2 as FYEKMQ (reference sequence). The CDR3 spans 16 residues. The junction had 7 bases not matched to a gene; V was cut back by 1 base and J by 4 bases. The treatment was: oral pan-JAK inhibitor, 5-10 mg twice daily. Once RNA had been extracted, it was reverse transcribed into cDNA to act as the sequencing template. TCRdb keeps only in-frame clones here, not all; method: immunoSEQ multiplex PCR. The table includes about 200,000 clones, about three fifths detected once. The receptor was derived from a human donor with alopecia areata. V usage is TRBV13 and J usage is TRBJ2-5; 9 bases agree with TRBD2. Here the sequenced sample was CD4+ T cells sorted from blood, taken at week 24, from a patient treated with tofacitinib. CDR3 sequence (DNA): TGTGCCAGCAGCTTAGTCGCGGGGGGGCCCCCAGAGACCCAGTACTTC. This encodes CASSLVAGGPPETQYF.